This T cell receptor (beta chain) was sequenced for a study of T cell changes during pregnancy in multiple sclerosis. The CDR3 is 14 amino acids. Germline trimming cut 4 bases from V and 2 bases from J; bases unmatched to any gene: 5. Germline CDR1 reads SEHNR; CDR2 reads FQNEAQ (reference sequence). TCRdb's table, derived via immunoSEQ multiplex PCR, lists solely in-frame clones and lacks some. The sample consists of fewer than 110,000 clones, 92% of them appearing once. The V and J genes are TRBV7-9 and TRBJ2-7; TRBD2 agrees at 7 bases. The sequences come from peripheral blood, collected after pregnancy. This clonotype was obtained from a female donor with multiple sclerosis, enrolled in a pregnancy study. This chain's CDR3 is CASSYTGTTYEQYF. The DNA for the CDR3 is TGTGCCAGCAGCTATACCGGGACTACCTACGAGCAGTACTTC.